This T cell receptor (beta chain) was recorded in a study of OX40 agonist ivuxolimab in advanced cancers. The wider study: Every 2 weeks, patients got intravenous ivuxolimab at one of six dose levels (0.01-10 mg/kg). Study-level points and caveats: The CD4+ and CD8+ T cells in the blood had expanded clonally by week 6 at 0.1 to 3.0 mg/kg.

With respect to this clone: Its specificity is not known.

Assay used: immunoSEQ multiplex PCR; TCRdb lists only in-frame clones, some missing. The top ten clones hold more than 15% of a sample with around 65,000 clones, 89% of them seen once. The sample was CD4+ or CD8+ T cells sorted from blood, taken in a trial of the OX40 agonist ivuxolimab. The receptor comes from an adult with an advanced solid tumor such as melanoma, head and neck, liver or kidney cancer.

The CDR3 spells CASSQDLAGAVTDTQYF. DNA for the CDR3: TGCGCCAGCAGCCAAGATTTAGCGGGGGCCGTCACAGATACGCAGTATTTT. The V gene is TRBV4-3, the J gene TRBJ2-3; TRBD2 matches at 9 bases. The CDR3 consists of 17 residues. Germline V lookup: CDR1 LGHNA, CDR2 YSLEER. The V gene end was trimmed by 0 bases and the J gene end by 2 bases; junction bases not matched to a gene: 6.